The clone carrying this TCR beta chain has just a few counts. A J-beta primer mix and a sample-barcoded 5' primer were used in a second PCR of roughly 7 to 12 cycles. TCRdb passed the 5' RACE reads through MiXCR, listing each CDR3 protein once. The repertoire consists of 1.4 million or so distinct CDR3 sequences, with 42% occurring once and the leading ten covering about 4%. This sample is drawn from a study of blood T cells in healthy people across ages. The germline CDR1 and CDR2 sequences are MNHEY and SVGEGT. V gave up 6 bases and J gave up 3 bases; unmatched junction bases: 9. This CDR3 is 15 amino acids long.

The TCR sequence derives from a woman under 30 in good health. This chain uses TRBV6-2 or TRBV6-3 with TRBJ2-7; 9 nucleotides line up with TRBD1. Sequences were obtained from blood. This CDR3 reads CASRDRGPIFYEQYF. CDR3 in DNA: TGTGCCAGCAGGGACAGGGGCCCAATATTCTACGAGCAGTACTTC.